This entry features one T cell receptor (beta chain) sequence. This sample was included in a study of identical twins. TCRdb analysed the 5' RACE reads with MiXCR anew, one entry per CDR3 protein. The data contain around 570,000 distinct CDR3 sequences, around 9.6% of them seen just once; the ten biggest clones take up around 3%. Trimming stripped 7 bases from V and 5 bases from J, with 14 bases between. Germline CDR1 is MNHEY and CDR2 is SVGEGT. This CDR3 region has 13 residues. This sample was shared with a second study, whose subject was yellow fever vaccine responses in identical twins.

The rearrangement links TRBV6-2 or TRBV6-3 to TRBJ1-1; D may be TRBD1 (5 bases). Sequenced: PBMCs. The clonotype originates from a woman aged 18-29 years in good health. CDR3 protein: CASNSGSWTEAFF. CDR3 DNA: TGTGCCAGCAATTCAGGGAGTTGGACTGAAGCTTTCTTT.